These 26 T cell receptor beta chains originate from one sample sequenced in a study of CD8+ T cells in alopecia areata. Extracted from the samples, RNA was reverse transcribed into cDNA to serve as the sequencing template. The assay was immunoSEQ multiplex PCR, and TCRdb's table has in-frame clones only and misses some. The sample yields some 110,000 clones, roughly 63% seen once. Described treatment: oral pan-JAK inhibitor, 5-10 mg twice daily. Specimen: CD8+ T cells sorted from blood, collected at week 4, from a patient treated with tofacitinib. These receptors originate from a human donor with alopecia areata.

This clone was found a few times. This chain links TRBV29-1 with TRBJ2-7, with TRBD1 identical over 7 bases. CDR1 is SQVTM and CDR2 is ANQGSEA in the germline V gene. The V and J ends lost 2 bases and 9 bases, in that order; junction bases with no gene match: 10. The CDR3 runs to 13 residues. The CDR3 nucleotides are TGCAGCGTTGAATCGTCGACAGGGAAAGGGCAGTACTTC. It is translated as CSVESSTGKGQYF.

The rearrangement joins TRBV27 to TRBJ2-1, with D uncertain. V was clipped by 6 bases and J by 0 bases, with 12 bases between them. CDR3 size: 15 residues. Germline CDR1 MNHEY, CDR2 SMNVEV (reference sequence). CDR3 sequence reads: CASSPDFSSYNEQFF. In DNA form, the CDR3 reads TGTGCCAGCAGCCCTGACTTTAGCTCCTACAATGAGCAGTTCTTC.

The CDR3 sequence: CASRPVSEDNEQFF. CDR3 nucleotide sequence: TGTGCCAGCAGGCCAGTTAGCGAGGACAATGAGCAGTTCTTC. The gene calls are TRBV28 and TRBJ2-1; perhaps TRBD2 as D (5 bases). This CDR3 is built from 14 residues. Trimming pared 6 bases from V and 5 bases from J, leaving 14 bases between. From germline, CDR1 is MDHEN and CDR2 SYDVKM.

The chain couples TRBV29-1 to TRBJ2-7; the match to TRBD1 covers 8 bases. CDR3 length: 14 residues. CDR1 and CDR2 (germline): SQVTM, ANQGSEA. The ends lost 1 base at V and 4 bases at J; junction bases unmatched: 6. The CDR3 DNA reads TGCAGCGTTGAAGGGGCAGGGGGCAGTTACGAGCAGTACTTC. Translated, it gives CSVEGAGGSYEQYF.

The rearrangement joins TRBV7-6 to TRBJ1-1; no reliable D call. The germline gives CDR1 SGHVS, CDR2 FNYEAQ. This CDR3 spans 16 amino acids. V lost 5 bases to trimming and J lost 0 bases, with 16 bases between them. The CDR3: CASSAPEEGLNTEAFF. CDR3 coding DNA: TGTGCCAGCAGCGCCCCGGAGGAGGGATTGAACACTGAAGCTTTCTTT.

The V call is TRBV18, the J call TRBJ1-3, with a possible D match to TRBD1 (6 bases). The V gene lost 0 bases and the J gene lost 0 bases, with 9 bases spanning the gap. The CDR3 length is 16 residues. Germline V gene data show CDR1 as KGHSH and CDR2 as LQKENI. As DNA, the CDR3 is TGTGCCAGCTCACCACCTGGACAGTCCTCTGGAAACACCATATATTTT. It codes for CASSPPGQSSGNTIYF.

This chain links TRBV14 with TRBJ1-2; no reliable D call. V was pared by 1 base and J by 0 bases, with 9 bases between. Germline CDR1 reads SGHDN; CDR2 reads FVKESK. CDR3 length: 15 residues. The DNA of the CDR3 is TGTGCCAGCAGCCAAGTCGGGGAGTCTAACTATGGCTACACCTTC. Translating it yields CASSQVGESNYGYTF.

The rearrangement uses TRBV7-2 and TRBJ2-5, with 9 positions matching TRBD1. The V gene's germline CDR1 is SGHTA and CDR2 FQGNSA. The CDR3 has 14 residues. The V and J ends lost 8 bases and 6 bases, in that order; junction bases with no gene match: 10. The DNA for the CDR3 is TGTGCCAGCGGGAGGACAGGGGAGCAAAAGACCCAGTACTTC. Protein sequence: CASGRTGEQKTQYF. Drawing the rest from reference TRBV7-2 and TRBJ2-5, the complete variable domain is GAGVSQSPSNKVTEKGKDVELRCDPISGHTALYWYRQSLGQGLEFLIYFQGNSAPDKSGLPSDRFSAERTGGSVSTLTIQRTQQEDSAVYLCASGRTGEQKTQYFGPGTRLLVL.

The chain couples TRBV25-1 to TRBJ2-2; TRBD1 matches 11 bases. CDR3 length: 16 amino acids. J was trimmed by 8 bases and V by 0 bases; bases with no gene match: 5. Looked up from germline, CDR1 is MGHDK and CDR2 is SYGVNS. The CDR3 bases are TGTGCCAGCAGTGAATATCGGACAGGGGGCCCAGGGGAGCTGTTTTTT. This codes for CASSEYRTGGPGELFF.

The CDR3 sequence is CAWRFGTEAFF. For the CDR3, the DNA is TGTGCCTGGAGGTTTGGAACTGAAGCTTTCTTT. J is TRBJ1-1 and V is TRBV30; D is undetermined. The germline V gene has CDR1 GTSNPN and CDR2 SVGIG (reference sequence). This CDR3 is 11 amino acids long. V was pared by 3 bases and J by 5 bases, with 7 bases between.

The chain has TRBV7-9 and TRBJ2-3, with 10 bases matching TRBD1. V lost 3 bases to trimming and J lost 4 bases; unmatched junction nucleotides: 7. Germline V CDR1 and CDR2: SEHNR, FQNEAQ (reference sequence). This CDR3 spans 16 amino acids. The DNA for the CDR3 is TGTGCCAGCAGCTTCGCCGGGACAGGGGAGGCAGATACGCAGTATTTT. It yields the protein CASSFAGTGEADTQYF. The complete variable domain, with remaining parts taken from reference TRBV7-9 and TRBJ2-3, reads DTGVSQNPRHKITKRGQNVTFRCDPISEHNRLYWYRQTLGQGPEFLTYFQNEAQLEKSRLLSDRFSAERPKGSFSTLEIQRTEQGDSAMYLCASSFAGTGEADTQYFGPGTRLTVL.

The chain employs TRBV2 and TRBJ2-4; possible D gene TRBD1, 6 bases. In germline, CDR1 is SNHLY, CDR2 FYNNEI. V was pared by 1 base and J by 6 bases, with 13 bases between. The CDR3 is 15 residues long. DNA of the CDR3: TGTGCCAGCAGTGAAGTGAGACAGGCCCGAAACATTCAGTACTTC. Its translation is CASSEVRQARNIQYF.

In nucleotides, the CDR3 is TGCAGCGTTGAGAATAGGGATCACTATGGCTACACCTTC. Protein product: CSVENRDHYGYTF. V usage is TRBV29-1 and J usage is TRBJ1-2, with no clear D. The CDR3 is 13 residues long. Germline V gene sequence: CDR1 SQVTM, CDR2 ANQGSEA. Trimming shortened V by 3 bases and J by 3 bases, and 11 bases separated the two germline ends.

CDR3 region: CASKSLENTEAFF. CDR3 in DNA: TGTGCCAGTAAATCCTTGGAGAACACTGAAGCTTTCTTT. This chain connects TRBV19 to TRBJ1-1; D is ambiguous. Germline CDR1 reads LNHDA; CDR2 reads SQIVND (reference sequence). Trimming cost V 7 bases and J 1 base, with 10 bases left between them. This CDR3 spans 13 amino acids.

This chain uses TRBV29-1 with TRBJ2-3; D possibly corresponds to TRBD2 (5 bases). V dropped 6 bases and J dropped 2 bases, with 12 bases sitting between them. The CDR3 totals 13 residues. The V gene's germline CDR1 is SQVTM and CDR2 ANQGSEA. The CDR3 sequence: CSVDSRTTDTQYF. CDR3 in DNA: TGCAGCGTGGACTCAAGGACCACAGATACGCAGTATTTT.

The chain uses TRBV29-1 and TRBJ2-1, with 9 positions matching TRBD1. The germline gives CDR1 SQVTM, CDR2 ANQGSEA. The CDR3 contains 14 residues. Trimming at V came to 6 bases and at J to 1 base, leaving 4 bases not matched to a gene. The CDR3 DNA sequence: TGCAGCGTGCGGGACAGGGCTTCCTACAATGAGCAGTTCTTC. Amino acid sequence: CSVRDRASYNEQFF.

Worth noting for this clone: Other nucleotide sequences in the sample specify the same CDR3. The gene calls are TRBV30 and TRBJ2-5; TRBD2 agrees at 9 bases. V was pared by 0 bases and J by 1 base, with 0 bases of the junction left unmatched. The CDR3 has 14 amino acids. CDR1 and CDR2 from the germline V gene are GTSNPN and SVGIG (reference sequence). CDR3 DNA sequence: TGTGCCTGGAGTGTGACTAGCGGCCAAGAGACCCAGTACTTC. This gives the protein CAWSVTSGQETQYF.

V and J are TRBV15 and TRBJ2-1; D not certain. The germline V and J ends were trimmed by 8 bases and 1 base, with 3 bases remaining between them. The germline V gene encodes CDR1 LNHNV and CDR2 YYDKDF (reference sequence). The CDR3 runs 11 residues. The CDR3 sequence: CATRSYNEQFF. DNA for the CDR3: TGTGCCACCCGATCCTACAATGAGCAGTTCTTC.

The chain employs TRBV29-1 and TRBJ1-2; a possible D gene is TRBD1 (6 bases). The CDR3 extends over 13 amino acids. V was pared by 6 bases and J by 4 bases, with 15 bases between. Germline-derived CDR1 and CDR2 are SQVTM and ANQGSEA. The CDR3 region is CSVLSGTSYGYTF. The CDR3 DNA reads TGCAGCGTACTCTCCGGGACATCCTATGGCTACACCTTC.

V gene TRBV29-1 combines with J gene TRBJ2-6; D perhaps matches TRBD1 (6 bases). The CDR3 consists of 15 residues. Germline V gives CDR1 SQVTM, CDR2 ANQGSEA. V was cut by 5 bases and J by 4 bases, with 15 bases left in between. The CDR3 nucleotides read TGCAGCGTTATCGCCAGGGGAGAGGGGGCCAACGTCCTGACTTTC. As protein: CSVIARGEGANVLTF. Drawing the rest from reference TRBV29-1 and TRBJ2-6, the complete variable domain is SAVISQKPSRDICQRGTSLTIQCQVDSQVTMMFWYRQQPGQSLTLIATANQGSEATYESGFVIDKFPISRPNLTFSTLTVSNMSPEDSSIYLCSVIARGEGANVLTFGAGSRLTVL.

This clone was found a few times. The V and J genes are TRBV4-1 and TRBJ1-1; D not certain. The CDR3 runs to 13 residues. Trimming left V 3 bases short and J 3 bases short, with 8 bases between. Germline CDR1 MGHRA, CDR2 YSYEKL. The CDR3 here is CASSHLPHTEAFF. DNA for the CDR3: TGCGCCAGCAGCCACCTGCCACACACTGAAGCTTTCTTT.

J is TRBJ1-2 and V is TRBV30, with 11 bases fitting TRBD1. The CDR3 has 14 amino acids. Losses at the gene ends were 2 bases for V and 4 bases for J; bases not matched to a gene: 3. Per the germline V gene, CDR1 is GTSNPN and CDR2 is SVGIG (reference sequence). The CDR3, as DNA: TGTGCCTGGAGTCCCGGGACAGGGGGCTATGGCTACACCTTC. This translates into CAWSPGTGGYGYTF.

The V and J genes are TRBV30 and TRBJ2-4, with a weak D call TRBD1 (5 bases). V shed 2 bases and J shed 8 bases, with 19 bases lying between them. This CDR3 is 15 amino acids long. From germline, CDR1 is GTSNPN and CDR2 SVGIG (reference sequence). The DNA for the CDR3 is TGTGCCTGGAGTCCGTCAGGGTCCGTTGGGGACATTCAGTACTTC. This gives the protein CAWSPSGSVGDIQYF. Variable domain in full (rest from reference TRBV30 and TRBJ2-4): SQTIHQWPATLVQPVGSPLSLECTVEGTSNPNLYWYRQAAGRGLQLLFYSVGIGQISSEVPQNLSASRPQDRQFILSSKKLLLSDSGFYLCAWSPSGSVGDIQYFGAGTRLSVL.

The chain carries TRBV29-1 and TRBJ2-2, with 11 nucleotides matching TRBD1. Per the germline V gene, CDR1 is SQVTM and CDR2 is ANQGSEA. CDR3 length: 13 amino acids. V shed 6 bases, J shed 7 bases, and the junction held 4 bases outside the gene matches. CDR3 DNA: TGCAGCGTAAGGACAGGGGGCTACGGGGAGCTGTTTTTT. Its translation: CSVRTGGYGELFF.

In its sample, this clone was seen a few times. The gene calls are TRBV29-1 and TRBJ1-2; maybe TRBD1 (5 bases). The CDR3 is 12 amino acids. Trimming stripped 7 bases from V and 8 bases from J, with 17 bases between. CDR1 is SQVTM and CDR2 is ANQGSEA in the germline V gene. In DNA form, the CDR3 reads TGCAGCGCCAAGGACATCCATGGGGGCTACACCTTC. Protein: CSAKDIHGGYTF.

The chain uses TRBV27 and TRBJ2-3; D perhaps matches TRBD1 (5 bases). The CDR3 has 13 residues. The V gene's germline CDR1 is MNHEY and CDR2 SMNVEV (reference sequence). V was pared by 6 bases and J by 4 bases, with 11 bases between. The CDR3 loop reads CASRGRAPDTQYF. The CDR3 DNA follows: TGTGCCAGCAGGGGCAGGGCGCCAGATACGCAGTATTTT.